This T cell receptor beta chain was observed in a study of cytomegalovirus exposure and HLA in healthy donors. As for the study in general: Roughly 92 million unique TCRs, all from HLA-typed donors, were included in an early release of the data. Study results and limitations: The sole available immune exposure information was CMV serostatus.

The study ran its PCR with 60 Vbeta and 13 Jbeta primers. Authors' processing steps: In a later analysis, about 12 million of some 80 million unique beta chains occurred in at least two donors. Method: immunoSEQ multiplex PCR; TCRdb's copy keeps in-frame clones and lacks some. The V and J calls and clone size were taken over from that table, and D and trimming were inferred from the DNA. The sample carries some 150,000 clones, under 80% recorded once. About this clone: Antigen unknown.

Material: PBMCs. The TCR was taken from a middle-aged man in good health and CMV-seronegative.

CDR3 nucleotides: TGTGCCAGCAGCCCCGCAGGGGGGAACTACGAGCAGTACTTC. Translated, it gives CASSPAGGNYEQYF. V and J are TRBV11-2 and TRBJ2-7; D is perhaps TRBD1 (7 bases). Germline V lookup: CDR1 SGHAT, CDR2 FQNNGV. Trimming cost V 5 bases and J 3 bases, with 14 bases left between them. The CDR3 totals 14 residues.